Within the sample, the clone carrying this T cell receptor (beta chain) is large (0.1 to 1%). Its target is unknown. These data originate in a study of spatial heterogeneity in lung cancer. Time point: sample taken at primary tumor resection. The donors, 60 to 80 patients with untreated early-stage non-small cell lung cancer, provided the samples. TCRs were sequenced from unsorted whole RNA of tumor, nontumor lung or PBMC. Via MiXCR, TCRdb re-called the 5' RACE reads, giving one row per CDR3 protein. The sample carries around 1,600 distinct CDR3 sequences, around 25% recorded once. There are 13 residues in the CDR3. Germline V gene lookup returns CDR1 DFQATT and CDR2 SNEGSKA (reference sequence). Deletions cut 6 bases from V and 8 bases from J, with 17 bases between. Points from the study as a whole: One measure, the expanded intratumoral alpha and beta TCR count, tracked tumor mutation counts.

The V gene is TRBV20-1, the J gene TRBJ2-4; D not resolved. The sample consisted of lung tumor tissue, taken at surgery. This TCR was sampled from a female donor with early-stage non-small cell lung cancer. The CDR3 region has the DNA TGCAGTGCCCAGTCAGAAAGCTCGCACATTCAGTACTTC. Protein sequence: CSAQSESSHIQYF.